These 15 T cell receptor beta chains share one sample of origin, sequenced in a study of response to subunit inactivated influenza vaccine. One entry per CDR3 protein results from TCRdb running MiXCR on the RT-PCR reads. The repertoire consists of hundreds of thousands of distinct CDR3 sequences, with roughly 14% occurring once and the leading ten covering around 6.5%. Sequences were derived from PBMCs from blood, sampled 14 days before vaccination. The source of these receptors is a man aged 45-65 years who received an inactivated influenza vaccine.

The chain recombines TRBV7-2 with TRBJ2-6; D perhaps matches TRBD2 (6 bases). Germline lookup yields CDR1 SGHTA and CDR2 FQGNSA. V lost 2 bases and J lost 2, with 13 bases in between. The CDR3 spans 17 residues. Written as DNA, the CDR3 is TGTGCCAGCAGCTTAAGGGTTGGGGGGACTGGGGCCAACGTCCTGACTTTC. Its protein is CASSLRVGGTGANVLTF.

The table lists this clonotype with many counts. The chain joins TRBV11-2 to TRBJ1-1; D call uncertain. V was cut by 3 bases and J by 4 bases, with 9 bases left in between. Germline V gene sequence: CDR1 SGHAT, CDR2 FQNNGV. CDR3 length: 13 amino acids. Here the CDR3 reads CASSFRMGTEAFF. In DNA, the CDR3 is TGTGCCAGCAGCTTTAGGATGGGCACTGAAGCTTTCTTT.

This clonotype was observed a few times. The genes are TRBV11-1 and TRBJ1-1; tentatively, D is TRBD1 (5 bases). Germline-derived CDR1 and CDR2 are SGHAT and FQDESV (reference sequence). The CDR3 contains 13 residues. Trimming stripped 5 bases from V and 0 bases from J, with 7 bases between. This CDR3 is CASSVRVNTEAFF. CDR3 DNA: TGTGCCAGCAGCGTCAGGGTGAACACTGAAGCTTTCTTT.

This clonotype was seen at least ten times. This sequence joins TRBV20-1 and TRBJ2-7, with D possibly being TRBD2 (5 bases). Between the trimmed V and J ends, which lost 2 bases and 5 bases, there was a span of 13 bases. Per germline, CDR1 DFQATT and CDR2 SNEGSKA (reference sequence). This CDR3 comprises 13 residues. CDR3 DNA sequence: TGCAGTGCTAGAAGAGGGTCGTCGAACGAGCAGTACTTC. Residues: CSARRGSSNEQYF.

The rearrangement joins TRBV20-1 to TRBJ2-7; possibly TRBD2 for D (7 bases). Germline values: CDR1 DFQATT, CDR2 SNEGSKA (reference sequence). This CDR3 spans 13 amino acids. The V end lost 6 bases, the J end lost 6 bases, and 18 bases lay between the germline ends. The CDR3: CSAPKEGGSEQYF. The CDR3 nucleotides read TGCAGTGCCCCCAAAGAGGGGGGGAGCGAGCAGTACTTC.

This clonotype was picked up many times. The rearrangement joins TRBV5-1 to TRBJ1-4; the match to TRBD1 covers 7 bases. CDR1 and CDR2 (germline): SGHRS, YFSETQ. Trimming took 4 bases from V and 4 from J; bases not matched to a gene: 4. This CDR3 is built from 14 residues. CDR3 in DNA: TGCGCCAGCAGCGGGGGGACAGTTAATGAAAAACTGTTTTTT. Translating gives CASSGGTVNEKLFF.

The chain joins TRBV15 to TRBJ1-5, with D maybe TRBD1 (5 bases). The CDR3 runs 15 residues. Trimming stripped 6 bases from V and 0 bases from J, with 12 bases between. The germline V gene has CDR1 LNHNV and CDR2 YYDKDF (reference sequence). The CDR3 region is CATSTGRVSNQPQHF. The CDR3 DNA reads TGTGCCACCAGTACGGGACGGGTTAGCAATCAGCCCCAGCATTTT. Together with reference TRBV15 and TRBJ1-5, the CDR3 gives the full variable domain: DAMVIQNPRYQVTQFGKPVTLSCSQTLNHNVMYWYQQKSSQAPKLLFHYYDKDFNNEADTPDNFQSRRPNTSFCFLDIRSPGLGDTAMYLCATSTGRVSNQPQHFGDGTRLSIL.

This clonotype was found once. The chain links TRBV6-5 to TRBJ1-2; D remains unclear. CDR1 MNHEY and CDR2 SVGAGI come from the germline V gene. Trimming removed 0 bases at V and 5 bases at J, with 16 bases between. This CDR3 comprises 16 residues. CDR3 bases: TGTGCCAGCAGTTACTCCGGCCCTGCAATGGGGTATGGCTACACCTTC. Protein: CASSYSGPAMGYGYTF.

This clonotype has at least ten counts. J is TRBJ2-1 and V is TRBV11-2; D is ambiguous. Trimming shortened V by 6 bases and J by 4 bases, and 10 bases separated the two germline ends. CDR3 length equals 13 residues. Germline CDR1 is SGHAT and CDR2 is FQNNGV. CDR3 sequence (DNA): TGTGCCAGCAGGATGAACGGATACAATGAGCAGTTCTTC. As protein: CASRMNGYNEQFF.

This clonotype was seen only a few times. The CDR3 loop reads CATSRDRGARLNTEAFF. In nucleotides, the CDR3 is TGTGCCACCAGCAGAGACAGGGGGGCTAGACTGAACACTGAAGCTTTCTTT. The rearrangement uses TRBV15 and TRBJ1-1; 7 bases fit TRBD1. CDR1 LNHNV and CDR2 YYDKDF come from the germline V gene (reference sequence). Germline trimming cut 0 bases from V and 0 bases from J; bases unmatched to any gene: 7. The length of the CDR3 is 17 residues.

The V gene is TRBV2, the J gene TRBJ1-2; D not resolved. CDR1 and CDR2 (germline): SNHLY, FYNNEI. The CDR3 covers 13 residues. V was shortened by 7 bases and J by 6 bases, with 15 bases between the two germline ends. CDR3 coding DNA: TGTGCCAGCAAGGAGGGCCCGGGCCATGGCTACACCTTC. Translated: CASKEGPGHGYTF. The full variable domain, in which reference TRBV2 and TRBJ1-2 provide the parts outside the CDR3, is EPEVTQTPSHQVTQMGQEVILRCVPISNHLYFYWYRQILGQKVEFLVSFYNNEISEKSEIFDDQFSVERPDGSNFTLKIRSTKLEDSAMYFCASKEGPGHGYTFGSGTRLTVV.

V gene TRBV7-3 combines with J gene TRBJ2-1, with no clear D. Germline V lookup: CDR1 SGHTA, CDR2 FQGTGA. The CDR3 runs 13 residues. V lost 5 bases and J lost 8, with 13 bases in between. The CDR3 region is CASSPDSGHEQFF. As DNA, the CDR3 is TGTGCCAGCAGCCCTGATAGTGGCCATGAGCAGTTCTTC.

The rearrangement joins TRBV12-3 or TRBV12-4 to TRBJ1-5, with a possible D match to TRBD1 (5 bases). V was shortened by 5 bases and J by 3 bases, with 11 bases between the two germline ends. The CDR3 length is 14 residues. The CDR3 here is CASSRDGYNQPQHF. The CDR3 region has the DNA TGTGCCAGCAGTCGGGACGGATACAATCAGCCCCAGCATTTT.

This clonotype was counted a few times. This chain joins TRBV6-2 or TRBV6-3 and TRBJ2-7, with D possibly TRBD1 on 5 matching bases. Trimming took off 2 bases at V and 8 bases at J, with 13 bases between the two ends. The CDR3 is made up of 13 amino acids. CDR1 is MNHEY and CDR2 is SVGEGT in the germline V gene. The CDR3 coding sequence is TGTGCCAGCAGTTACAAGACGGACAAGAAGCAGTACTTC. This sequence encodes CASSYKTDKKQYF.

The chain joins TRBV28 to TRBJ1-6; unclear D gene. CDR1 is MDHEN and CDR2 is SYDVKM in the germline V gene. The CDR3 has 17 amino acids. V lost 3 bases and J 0 bases, leaving 12 bases between the germline ends. The CDR3 spells CASSFGGMSSYNSPLHF. Written as DNA, the CDR3 is TGTGCCAGCAGTTTTGGCGGCATGAGCTCCTATAATTCACCCCTCCACTTT.